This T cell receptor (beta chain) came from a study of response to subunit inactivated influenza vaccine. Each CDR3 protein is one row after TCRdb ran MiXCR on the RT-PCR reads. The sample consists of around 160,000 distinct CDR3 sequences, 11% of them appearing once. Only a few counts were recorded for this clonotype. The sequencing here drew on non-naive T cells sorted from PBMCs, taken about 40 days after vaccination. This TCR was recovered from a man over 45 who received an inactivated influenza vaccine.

The CDR3 coding sequence is TGTGCCAGCAGTCCCCCGGGACTAGCCTCCTACAATGAGCAGTTCTTC. This translates into CASSPPGLASYNEQFF. The chain recombines TRBV25-1 with TRBJ2-1, with 9 nucleotides matching TRBD2. This CDR3 region has 16 residues. Per the germline V gene, CDR1 is MGHDK and CDR2 is SYGVNS. After removal of 5 bases from V and 0 bases from J, the junction contained 5 bases not matched to a gene.